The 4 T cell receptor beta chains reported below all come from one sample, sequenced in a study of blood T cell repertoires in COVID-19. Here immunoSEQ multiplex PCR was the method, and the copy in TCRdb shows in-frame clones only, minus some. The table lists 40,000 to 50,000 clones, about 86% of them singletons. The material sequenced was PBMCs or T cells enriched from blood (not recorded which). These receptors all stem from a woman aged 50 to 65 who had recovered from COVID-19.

CDR3 in amino acids: CASSPGQGNEKLFF. As DNA, the CDR3 is TGTGCCAGCAGCCCTGGACAGGGTAATGAAAAACTGTTTTTT. The chain employs TRBV7-2 and TRBJ1-4; the match to TRBD1 covers 8 bases. V gave up 5 bases and J gave up 4 bases; unmatched junction bases: 3. The CDR3 consists of 14 residues. The germline V gene has CDR1 SGHTA and CDR2 FQGNSA.

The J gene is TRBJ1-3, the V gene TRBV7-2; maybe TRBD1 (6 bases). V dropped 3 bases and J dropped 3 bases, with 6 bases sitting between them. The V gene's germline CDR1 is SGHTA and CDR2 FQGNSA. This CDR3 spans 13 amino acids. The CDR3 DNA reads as TGTGCCAGCAGCTTGGGACATGGAAACACCATATATTTT. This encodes CASSLGHGNTIYF.

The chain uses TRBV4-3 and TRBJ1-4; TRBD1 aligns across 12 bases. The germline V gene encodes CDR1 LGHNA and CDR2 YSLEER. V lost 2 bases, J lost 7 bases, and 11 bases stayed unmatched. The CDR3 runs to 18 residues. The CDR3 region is CASSQSTGTGGMGEKLFF. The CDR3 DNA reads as TGCGCCAGCAGCCAAAGCACCGGGACAGGGGGCATGGGTGAAAAACTGTTTTTT.

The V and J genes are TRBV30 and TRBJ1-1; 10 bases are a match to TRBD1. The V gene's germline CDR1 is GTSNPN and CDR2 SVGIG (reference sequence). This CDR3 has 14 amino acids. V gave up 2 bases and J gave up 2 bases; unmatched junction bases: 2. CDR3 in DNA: TGTGCCTGGAGTCGACAGGGGGCAAACACTGAAGCTTTCTTT. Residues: CAWSRQGANTEAFF.